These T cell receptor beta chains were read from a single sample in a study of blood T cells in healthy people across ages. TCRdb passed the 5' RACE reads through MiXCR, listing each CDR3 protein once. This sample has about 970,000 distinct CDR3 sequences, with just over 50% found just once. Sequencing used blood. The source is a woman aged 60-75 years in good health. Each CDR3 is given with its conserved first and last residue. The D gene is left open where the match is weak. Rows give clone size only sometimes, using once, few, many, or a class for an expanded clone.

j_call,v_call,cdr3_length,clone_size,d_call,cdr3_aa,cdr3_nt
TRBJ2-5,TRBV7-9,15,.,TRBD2,CASSLEAGVVETQYF,TGTGCCAGCAGCTTAGAGGCGGGAGTTGTAGAGACCCAGTACTTC
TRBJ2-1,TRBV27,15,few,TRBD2,CASNPGTSGLNEQFF,TGTGCCAGCAATCCCGGGACTAGCGGACTCAATGAGCAGTTCTTC
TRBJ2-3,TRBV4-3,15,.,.,CASSRIHRSTDTQYF,TGCGCCAGCAGCAGGATACACCGATCGACAGATACGCAGTATTTT
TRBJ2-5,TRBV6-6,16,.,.,CASFYRGLDPNNEQYF,TGTGCCAGCTTTTATCGTGGGCTAGACCCTAACAATGAGCAGTACTTC
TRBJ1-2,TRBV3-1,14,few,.,CASSLPDAAHGYTF,TGTGCCAGCAGCCTCCCCGACGCAGCACATGGCTACACCTTC
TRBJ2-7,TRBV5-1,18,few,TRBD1,CASSNQRALTGSSYEQYF,TGCGCCAGCAGCAACCAAAGGGCACTGACAGGGAGCTCCTACGAGCAGTACTTC
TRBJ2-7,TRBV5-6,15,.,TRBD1,CASSFPGQGLYEQYF,TGTGCCAGCAGCTTTCCGGGACAGGGCCTATACGAGCAGTACTTC
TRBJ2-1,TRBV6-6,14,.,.,CASSTFESGNEQFF,TGTGCCAGCAGTACCTTTGAGTCAGGCAATGAGCAGTTCTTC
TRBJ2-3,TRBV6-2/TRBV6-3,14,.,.,CASTPSRGRDTQYF,TGTGCCAGCACCCCTAGTCGGGGCCGCGATACGCAGTATTTT
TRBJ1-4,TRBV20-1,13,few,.,CSARRPTNEKLFF,TGCAGTGCTAGACGCCCTACTAATGAAAAACTGTTTTTT
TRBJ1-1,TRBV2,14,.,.,CASRVVIQNTEAFF,TGTGCCAGCAGGGTGGTCATACAGAACACTGAAGCTTTCTTT
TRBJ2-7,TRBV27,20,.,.,CASSLGPIKFTGGNSYEQYF,TGTGCCAGCAGTTTAGGCCCAATAAAATTTACTGGCGGCAACTCCTACGAGCAGTACTTC
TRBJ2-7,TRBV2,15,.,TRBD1,CASSPTGDVDYEQYF,TGTGCCAGCAGTCCGACAGGGGATGTGGATTACGAGCAGTACTTC
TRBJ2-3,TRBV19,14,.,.,CASSISSSTDTQYF,TGTGCCAGTAGTATCAGTTCCTCTACAGATACGCAGTATTTT
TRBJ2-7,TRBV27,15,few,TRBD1,CASSSQTGGIREQYF,TGTGCCAGCAGTTCACAGACAGGGGGAATTCGCGAGCAGTACTTC
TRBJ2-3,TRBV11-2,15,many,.,CASSLLASRTDTQYF,TGTGCCAGCAGCCTATTAGCCAGCCGCACAGATACGCAGTATTTT
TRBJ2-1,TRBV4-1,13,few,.,CASSPGPRREQFF,TGCGCCAGCAGCCCAGGCCCGAGGCGGGAGCAGTTCTTC
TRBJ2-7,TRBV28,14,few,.,CASSTGHDHYEQYF,TGTGCCAGCAGCACGGGACATGATCACTACGAGCAGTACTTC
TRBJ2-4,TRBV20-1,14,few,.,CSGDSRIAKNIQYF,TGCAGTGGAGACTCTCGAATAGCCAAAAACATTCAGTACTTC
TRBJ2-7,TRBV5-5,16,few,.,CASSWGVQGLNNEQYF,TGTGCCAGCAGCTGGGGGGTGCAGGGCCTTAACAATGAGCAGTACTTC
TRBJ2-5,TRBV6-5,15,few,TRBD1,CASSEQGRISETQYF,TGTGCCAGCAGTGAACAGGGGCGTATCTCAGAGACCCAGTACTTC
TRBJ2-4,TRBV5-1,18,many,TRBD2,CASSLVFSGTSPKNIQYF,TGCGCCAGCAGCTTGGTCTTTAGCGGGACATCACCCAAAAACATTCAGTACTTC
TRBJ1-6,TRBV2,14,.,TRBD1,CASRGQGFGSPLHF,TGTGCCAGCAGAGGACAGGGTTTCGGCTCACCCCTCCACTTT
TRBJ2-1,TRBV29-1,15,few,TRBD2,CSVHGTSVSYNEQFF,TGCAGCGTCCACGGGACTAGCGTCTCCTACAATGAGCAGTTCTTC
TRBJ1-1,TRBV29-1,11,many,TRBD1,CSVGDRREAFF,TGCAGCGTAGGGGACAGACGAGAAGCTTTCTTT
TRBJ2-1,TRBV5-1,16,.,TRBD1,CASSIGGTGGFNEQFF,TGCGCCAGCAGCATTGGCGGGACAGGGGGTTTCAATGAGCAGTTCTTC
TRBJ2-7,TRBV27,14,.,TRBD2,CASSGGLASYEQYF,TGTGCCAGCAGTGGTGGACTAGCCTCCTACGAGCAGTACTTC
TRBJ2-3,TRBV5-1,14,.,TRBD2,CASSLGTTTDTQYF,TGTGCCAGCAGTTTAGGGACTACCACAGATACGCAGTATTTT
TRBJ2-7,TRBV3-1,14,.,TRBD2,CASSLRTSIGEQYF,TGTGCCAGCAGCTTGAGGACTAGCATCGGCGAGCAGTACTTC
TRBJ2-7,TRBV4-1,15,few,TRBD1,CASSRLTGGSYEQYF,TGCGCCAGCAGCCGTTTGACAGGGGGCTCCTACGAGCAGTACTTC
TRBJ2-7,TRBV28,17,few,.,CASSPYLRAGEPYEQYF,TGTGCCAGCAGTCCCTACCTTAGAGCGGGCGAACCCTACGAGCAGTACTTC
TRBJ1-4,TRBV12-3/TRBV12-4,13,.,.,CASSRGNGEKLFF,TGTGCCAGCAGTAGGGGAAATGGCGAAAAACTGTTTTTT
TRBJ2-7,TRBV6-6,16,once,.,CASSYSKGRASYEQYF,TGTGCCAGCAGTTACTCGAAAGGCAGGGCCTCCTACGAGCAGTACTTC
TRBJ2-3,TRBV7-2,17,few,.,CASSPPKSGLSVDTQYF,TGTGCCAGCAGCCCGCCTAAAAGCGGGCTTTCGGTAGATACGCAGTATTTT
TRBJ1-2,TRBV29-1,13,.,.,CSAGRSGEVGCTF,TGCAGCGCGGGCCGATCGGGGGAGGTGGGCTGCACCTTC
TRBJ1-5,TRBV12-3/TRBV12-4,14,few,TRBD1,CASSLGTGAQPQHF,TGTGCCAGCAGTTTAGGGACAGGCGCTCAGCCCCAGCATTTT
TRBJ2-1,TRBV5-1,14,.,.,CASSLEVLSNEQFF,TGCGCCAGCAGCTTGGAGGTCTTATCCAATGAGCAGTTCTTC
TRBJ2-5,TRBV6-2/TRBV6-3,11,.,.,CASIRGQTQYF,TGTGCCAGCATCCGGGGTCAGACCCAGTACTTC
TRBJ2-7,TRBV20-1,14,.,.,CSARVSDGRDEQYF,TGCAGTGCTAGAGTGAGTGACGGGAGAGACGAGCAGTACTTC
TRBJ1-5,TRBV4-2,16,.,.,CASSRTGSNSNQPQHF,TGTGCCAGCAGCCGAACAGGGTCTAATAGCAATCAGCCCCAGCATTTT
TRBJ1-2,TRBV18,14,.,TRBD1,CASSGGQGENGYTF,TGTGCCAGCTCGGGAGGACAGGGGGAGAATGGCTACACCTTC